The 21 T cell receptor beta chains reported below all come from one sample, sequenced in a study of blood T cells in healthy people across ages. Together with a sample-barcoded 5' primer, a J-beta primer mix was included in a second PCR lasting about 7 to 11 cycles. TCRdb reanalysed the 5' RACE reads using MiXCR and keeps one entry per CDR3 protein. Of approximately 580,000 distinct CDR3 sequences in the sample, more than 20% are singletons; the top ten hold around 10%. These records were also assigned to another study, of T cells of mothers and their children.

The sequenced material came from blood. The receptors were sampled from a boy under 18 in good health.

This chain uses TRBV28 with TRBJ2-3; 11 positions match TRBD1. V was pared by 8 bases and J by 5 bases, with 15 bases of the junction left unmatched. CDR1 is MDHEN and CDR2 is SYDVKM in the germline V gene. The CDR3 has 17 amino acids. CDR3 DNA: TGTGCCAGCCTTCCTCTATCCAGGACAGGGGGCATAGATACGCAGTATTTT. The encoded protein is CASLPLSRTGGIDTQYF.

This rearrangement joins TRBV5-1 to TRBJ2-1, with a tentative D call TRBD2 (5 bases). This CDR3 has 13 residues. From germline, CDR1 is SGHRS and CDR2 YFSETQ. V was shortened by 4 bases and J by 10 bases, with 15 bases between the two germline ends. The CDR3 DNA follows: TGCGCCAGCAGCCAGACTAAGTTGACGGAGCAGTTCTTC. Its protein is CASSQTKLTEQFF. The full variable domain, its missing parts supplied by reference TRBV5-1 and TRBJ2-1, is KAGVTQTPRYLIKTRGQQVTLSCSPISGHRSVSWYQQTPGQGLQFLFEYFSETQRNKGNFPGRFSGRQFSNSRSEMNVSTLELGDSALYLCASSQTKLTEQFFGPGTRLTVL.

This clonotype was seen a handful of times. This chain uses TRBV28 with TRBJ2-5; D is tentatively TRBD1 or TRBD2 (5 bases each). The J call is uncertain, as TRBJ2-1 better fits the DNA end. Per germline, CDR1 MDHEN and CDR2 SYDVKM. There are 15 residues in the CDR3. CDR3 sequence: CASTAGTPSYNEQFF. The CDR3 nucleotides are TGTGCCAGCACCGCCGGGACCCCTTCGTACAATGAGCAGTTCTTC.

The rearrangement joins TRBV4-3 to TRBJ2-7; 7 bases agree with TRBD1. The CDR3 has 18 residues. Trimming removed 3 bases from V and 0 bases from J; junction bases left unmatched: 14. CDR1 is LGHNA, CDR2 YSLEER, per germline. This CDR3 is CASSHSKPTGEYSYEQYF. CDR3 in DNA: TGCGCCAGCAGCCACAGCAAGCCCACAGGGGAGTACTCCTACGAGCAGTACTTC.

This chain links TRBV29-1 with TRBJ2-1; D is undetermined. The CDR3 runs 12 residues. Trimming shortened V by 6 bases and J by 8 bases, and 14 bases separated the two germline ends. The germline CDR1 and CDR2 sequences are SQVTM and ANQGSEA. This chain's CDR3 is CSVQLPADEQFF. CDR3 DNA sequence: TGCAGCGTGCAACTCCCAGCCGATGAGCAGTTCTTC.

There are many counts of this clonotype. The V gene is TRBV9, the J gene TRBJ2-5, with 8 bases aligning to TRBD1. The CDR3 spans 14 residues. Germline CDR1 SGDLS, CDR2 YYNGEE. Trimming cost V 0 bases and J 2 bases; bases outside gene matches: 0. The CDR3 spells CASSVDRGQETQYF. CDR3 DNA: TGTGCCAGCAGCGTAGACAGGGGGCAAGAGACCCAGTACTTC.

This clonotype was observed a handful of times. The chain links TRBV27 to TRBJ2-7; 11 bases fit TRBD1. The CDR3 is 12 amino acids. The V segment lost 8 bases and the J segment 3 bases; nucleotides outside the gene matches: 0. The V gene's germline CDR1 is MNHEY and CDR2 SMNVEV (reference sequence). The DNA of the CDR3 is TGTGCCAGCGGGACAGGGGGCTACGAGCAGTACTTC. Amino acids: CASGTGGYEQYF.

The chain uses TRBV14 and TRBJ2-1; D is ambiguous. Between the trimmed V and J ends, which lost 1 base and 1 base, there was a span of 8 bases. Germline CDR1 reads SGHDN; CDR2 reads FVKESK. The CDR3 has 15 amino acids. The chain's CDR3 is CASSQAETSYNEQFF. CDR3 bases: TGTGCCAGCAGCCAAGCCGAGACATCCTACAATGAGCAGTTCTTC.

V is TRBV5-6 and J is TRBJ1-5; 7 nucleotides line up with TRBD1. The CDR3 runs to 15 residues. The V and J ends lost 4 bases and 4 bases, in that order; junction bases with no gene match: 8. Germline V lookup: CDR1 SGHDT, CDR2 YYEEEE. CDR3 in amino acids: CASSKTGFGNQPQHF. As DNA, the CDR3 is TGTGCCAGCAGCAAGACAGGGTTCGGGAATCAGCCCCAGCATTTT.

This clonotype showed up just a few times. At one of its ends the junction is not consistent with the germline gene, which may arise from a read error. The genes are TRBV11-2 and TRBJ2-7, with a tentative D call TRBD1 (6 bases). Germline lookup yields CDR1 SGHAT and CDR2 FQNNGV. The CDR3 contains 12 residues. CDR3 sequence (DNA): TGTGCCAGCAGCTCAATGGGGACACGGAACTTTTTC. This translates into CASSSMGTRNFF.

This clonotype appeared a few times. J is TRBJ1-2 and V is TRBV7-2, with 7 bases matching TRBD1. From germline, CDR1 is SGHTA and CDR2 FQGNSA. This CDR3 comprises 17 residues. Germline trimming cut 0 bases from V and 2 bases from J; bases unmatched to any gene: 9. CDR3 sequence (DNA): TGTGCCAGCAGCTTAGCGGAGGGAGGGGGCCTAAACTATGGCTACACCTTC. Translated: CASSLAEGGGLNYGYTF.

The table lists this clonotype with a few counts. The V and J genes are TRBV7-8 and TRBJ2-5; 9 bases agree with TRBD2. Germline V gives CDR1 SGHVS, CDR2 FQNEAQ. There are 16 residues in the CDR3. With V trimmed by 6 bases and J by 5 bases, 13 bases remained unmatched. The CDR3 DNA reads as TGTGCCAGCAGGCCTAAGATGAGCGGGGGGACGGAGACCCAGTACTTC. Residues: CASRPKMSGGTETQYF.

In its sample, this clonotype was seen a few times. The chain combines TRBV29-1 with TRBJ2-2; D call uncertain. Trimming took 6 bases from V and 1 from J, leaving 9 bases between them. The CDR3 spans 13 residues. Germline CDR1 is SQVTM and CDR2 is ANQGSEA. The CDR3 DNA sequence: TGCAGCGTAGCCGCCCTGAACACCGGGGAGCTGTTTTTT. This sequence encodes CSVAALNTGELFF.

A few counts support this clonotype. The rearrangement links TRBV20-1 to TRBJ2-7; weak D call: TRBD2 (6 bases). CDR1 is DFQATT, CDR2 SNEGSKA, per germline (reference sequence). This CDR3 has 18 amino acids. With 0 bases removed from V and 1 base from J, the gap between germline ends came to 22 bases. The CDR3 loop reads CSARDRTNIDSRSYEQYF. CDR3 sequence (DNA): TGCAGTGCTAGAGATCGGACTAACATAGACTCCCGATCCTACGAGCAGTACTTC.

In the case of this clonotype: The junction departs from germline at one end; a sequencing error may be responsible. The V and J genes are TRBV27 and TRBJ2-7; 8 bases map to TRBD1. Germline lookup yields CDR1 MNHEY and CDR2 SMNVEV (reference sequence). The length of the CDR3 is 14 residues. CDR3 in DNA: TGTGTCAGCAGTGCGTGGACAGGGTCCTACGAGCAGTACTTC. Its protein is CVSSAWTGSYEQYF.

About this clonotype: An end of the junction does not agree with germline; a read error may underlie this. The V call is TRBV12-3 or TRBV12-4, the J call TRBJ2-7; 14 bases agree with TRBD2. The CDR3 runs to 19 residues. The CDR3 reads CTSSLGDRGLAGESYEQYF. Here the CDR3 DNA reads TGTACCAGCAGTCTTGGGGACAGGGGACTAGCGGGAGAATCCTACGAGCAGTACTTC.

The chain combines TRBV4-1 with TRBJ2-1, with TRBD2 matching 10 bases. J gave up 4 bases and V 1 base, and 7 bases lay outside the gene matches. The CDR3 contains 17 residues. The V gene's germline CDR1 is MGHRA and CDR2 YSYEKL. The CDR3 DNA follows: TGCGCCAGCAGCCAAGTTTGGGGACTAGCGCAATACAATGAGCAGTTCTTC. This sequence encodes CASSQVWGLAQYNEQFF.

This clonotype was seen a few times. The genes are TRBV12-3 or TRBV12-4 and TRBJ2-7, with 8 bases fitting TRBD1. The J segment lost 0 bases and the V segment lost 6 bases, leaving 1 base of the junction unmatched. The CDR3 is made up of 13 amino acids. CDR3 residues: CASRTGVSYEQYF. CDR3 coding DNA: TGTGCCAGCAGGACAGGGGTCTCCTACGAGCAGTACTTC.

The CDR3 DNA reads as TGTGCCAGCAGTATGTTACGGGGCCCAGGCACTGAAGCTTTCTTT. It yields the protein CASSMLRGPGTEAFF. V and J are TRBV28 and TRBJ1-1, with D possibly being TRBD1 (5 bases). V lost 5 bases, J lost 4 bases, and 17 bases lay in between. Germline loops: CDR1 MDHEN, CDR2 SYDVKM. This CDR3 contains 15 residues. The full variable domain, completed using reference TRBV28 and TRBJ1-1, is DVKVTQSSRYLVKRTGEKVFLECVQDMDHENMFWYRQDPGLGLRLIYFSYDVKMKEKGDIPEGYSVSREKKERFSLILESASTNQTSMYLCASSMLRGPGTEAFFGQGTRLTVV.

J is TRBJ1-4 and V is TRBV28; D remains unclear. Between the trimmed V and J ends, which lost 6 bases and 5 bases, there was a span of 13 bases. This CDR3 is 14 amino acids long. Germline V gene sequence: CDR1 MDHEN, CDR2 SYDVKM. The CDR3 nucleotides read TGTGCCAGCAGCCGGGCAGTTCTCAATGAAAAACTGTTTTTT. It specifies CASSRAVLNEKLFF.

This clonotype has a count of ten or more. This chain connects TRBV12-3 or TRBV12-4 to TRBJ1-2, with a weak D call TRBD1 (6 bases). The V end was cut by 6 bases, the J end by 9 bases, with 17 bases between. The CDR3 length is 13 residues. CDR3: CASSRDLRGSYTF. The CDR3 nucleotides are TGTGCCAGCAGCCGAGACCTCAGGGGAAGCTACACCTTC.